This record looks at one T cell receptor (beta chain) sequence and its context. Other DNA sequences from this sample encode an identical CDR3 as well. These data are taken from a study of blood T cell repertoires in COVID-19. About the research overall: Whether acute or convalescent, the COVID-19 samples came from the United States, Italy and Spain. PBMCs, B-cell-depleted T cells, or T cells were the source of the cDNA or gDNA that made up the material.

Per germline, CDR1 MDHEN and CDR2 SYDVKM. This CDR3 has 13 residues. V shed 3 bases and J shed 7 bases, with 10 bases lying between them. How the authors handled the data: Estimated nucleated cell counts came from reference gene primer amplification. Data came from immunoSEQ multiplex PCR; TCRdb stores just in-frame clones and leaves some out. V, J and clone size derive from that table, while D and trimming were established from the DNA sequence. Of 35,000 to 45,000 clones listed, under 85% were seen once; the top ten hold 12%. The sequence derives from a human donor in a cohort sampled during active COVID-19. The V call is TRBV28, the J call TRBJ1-5; D ambiguous. Material: peripheral blood. CDR3 in DNA: TGTGCCAGCAGTTTTATGGGGAGGCAGCCCCAGCATTTT. The encoded protein is CASSFMGRQPQHF.